One sample yielded the 17 T cell receptor beta chains listed below, sequenced in a study of beta chain features in type 1 diabetes. The isolated RNA, all of it, was reverse transcribed, so expressed TCRB transcripts were what got sequenced. Some clones are missing from TCRdb's copy, which holds only in-frame ones; the method was immunoSEQ multiplex PCR. The table records about 140,000 clones, about a tenth of them present only once. Sequences were obtained from central memory CD4+ T cells from blood. The source of these receptors is a woman aged 35 to 49 in good health.

This clone came up a few times. The J gene is TRBJ1-2, the V gene TRBV10-3; the D gene is possibly TRBD1 (6 bases). V lost 4 bases, J lost 3 bases, and 9 bases lay in between. Germline loops: CDR1 ENHRY, CDR2 SYGVKD. CDR3 length equals 13 residues. CDR3 bases: TGTGCCATCAGTGGAAAGGGGGACTATGGCTACACCTTC. Protein product: CAISGKGDYGYTF.

In its sample, this clone was seen a few times. The chain has TRBV29-1 and TRBJ2-6, with TRBD1 as a possible D gene (6 bases). The CDR3 has 15 residues. Trimming took off 4 bases at V and 0 bases at J, with 10 bases between the two ends. Germline V gene data show CDR1 as SQVTM and CDR2 as ANQGSEA. The CDR3 bases are TGCAGCGTTGGGGGGCCCAGCTCTGGGGCCAACGTCCTGACTTTC. Its translation is CSVGGPSSGANVLTF.

This clone was observed a few times. The CDR3, as DNA: TGTGCCAGCAGCGCCACCCCCCGGCAGGATGAGCAGTTCTTC. Translated, it gives CASSATPRQDEQFF. The chain combines TRBV9 with TRBJ2-1; no firm D call. With 3 bases removed from V and 8 bases from J, the gap between germline ends came to 15 bases. Germline V gives CDR1 SGDLS, CDR2 YYNGEE. The CDR3 loop spans 14 amino acids.

The V call is TRBV20-1, the J call TRBJ2-1; D is undetermined. The V gene's germline CDR1 is DFQATT and CDR2 SNEGSKA (reference sequence). Trimming took 2 bases from V and 9 from J, leaving 8 bases between them. This CDR3 region has 11 residues. The CDR3 region has the DNA TGCAGTGCTAGAAACCTCGGTGAGCAGTTCTTC. This translates into CSARNLGEQFF.

This clone was seen at least ten times. The chain joins TRBV18 to TRBJ2-5; D unclear. Trimming cost V 6 bases and J 1 base, with 6 bases left between them. This CDR3 is built from 12 residues. Germline lookup yields CDR1 KGHSH and CDR2 LQKENI. The CDR3 protein is CASSTAQETQYF. As DNA, the CDR3 is TGTGCCAGCTCTACAGCCCAAGAGACCCAGTACTTC.

The chain combines TRBV5-6 with TRBJ2-5, with D perhaps matching TRBD2 (5 bases). CDR3 length: 13 amino acids. CDR1 SGHDT and CDR2 YYEEEE come from the germline V gene. Deletions cut 0 bases from V and 10 bases from J, with 13 bases between. The CDR3 nucleotides are TGTGCCAGCAGCTTGGGACGGGTTGGAGGCCAGTACTTC. Translating gives CASSLGRVGGQYF.

The rearrangement links TRBV6-6 to TRBJ2-7, with D unclear. CDR1 and CDR2 from the germline V gene are MNHNY and SVGAGI (reference sequence). The CDR3 runs to 11 residues. The V end lost 4 bases, the J end lost 3 bases, and 4 bases lay between the germline ends. CDR3: CASSFNYEQYF. In DNA, the CDR3 is TGTGCCAGCAGTTTCAACTACGAGCAGTACTTC.

V usage is TRBV29-1 and J usage is TRBJ2-1; TRBD1 aligns across 8 bases. Germline V gene sequence: CDR1 SQVTM, CDR2 ANQGSEA. Trimming removed 3 bases from V and 5 bases from J; junction bases left unmatched: 3. This CDR3 comprises 13 residues. The CDR3: CSVDTGQDNEQFF. The CDR3 nucleotides read TGCAGCGTTGATACGGGACAGGACAATGAGCAGTTCTTC.

This clone turned up a few times. The chain employs TRBV23-1 and TRBJ2-7; D is perhaps TRBD1 (5 bases). TRBV23-1 qualifies as an ORF whose function is uncertain. This CDR3 is built from 21 residues. The V and J ends lost 11 bases and 1 base respectively, with 39 bases between them. In nucleotides, the CDR3 is TGCGCCCGAGCTGTTTGGGCTGTGGCAGGGCTCCCCCGATACCCGTCCTACGAGCAGTACTTC. It translates to CARAVWAVAGLPRYPSYEQYF.

This clone was picked up many times. V is TRBV29-1 and J is TRBJ2-7; D gene unclear. The CDR3 totals 13 residues. Trimming pared 4 bases from V and 4 bases from J, leaving 14 bases between. Germline loops: CDR1 SQVTM, CDR2 ANQGSEA. In DNA, the CDR3 is TGCAGCGTTGCTGGCCTGCCTCCTTACGAGCAGTACTTC. It encodes CSVAGLPPYEQYF.

Points on this clone: Sequence at one end of the junction differs from germline and may be a read error. The gene calls are TRBV4-1 and TRBJ1-6; 7 nucleotides agree with TRBD1. Germline assignment: CDR1 MGHRA and CDR2 YSYEKL. The CDR3 spans 15 residues. For the CDR3, the DNA is TGCGCCAGCAGCCATCCCGACAGGGAGAATTCACCCCTCCGCTTT. Protein: CASSHPDRENSPLRF.

This clone was observed a few times. V usage is TRBV11-3 and J usage is TRBJ2-3; D is uncertain. Germline lookup yields CDR1 SGHNT and CDR2 YENEEA. V was cut by 1 base and J by 2 bases, with 7 bases left in between. The CDR3 extends over 14 amino acids. CDR3 amino acids: CASSLAQNTDTQYF. In DNA, the CDR3 is TGTGCCAGCAGCTTAGCACAAAACACAGATACGCAGTATTTT.

This clone turned up a few times. The chain employs TRBV4-3 and TRBJ2-2; 7 positions agree with TRBD1. CDR1 is LGHNA, CDR2 YSLEER, per germline. The CDR3 is made up of 15 amino acids. Trimming removed 0 bases from V and 5 bases from J; junction bases left unmatched: 3. The CDR3 is CASSQEGGGTGELFF. In DNA, the CDR3 is TGCGCCAGCAGCCAAGAAGGGGGCGGTACCGGGGAGCTGTTTTTT.

Notes on this clone: An end of the junction differs from the germline gene, which may be a read error. The V gene is TRBV5-4, the J gene TRBJ2-2, with 8 bases aligning to TRBD2. The CDR3 contains 16 residues. The germline V gene has CDR1 SGHNT and CDR2 YYREEE (reference sequence). As DNA, the CDR3 is TGTGCCAGCAGGACGACGGGGGGGGTGAACACCGGTGAGCTGTTTTTT. Translating gives CASRTTGGVNTGELFF.

This clone has more than one count but fewer than ten. The rearrangement links TRBV5-6 to TRBJ1-1; the match to TRBD1 covers 9 bases. Unmatched junction bases numbered 6, after V lost 4 bases and J lost 2 bases. The CDR3 contains 15 residues. The germline V gene has CDR1 SGHDT and CDR2 YYEEEE. The CDR3 reads CASSVGQGINTEAFF. The CDR3 nucleotides are TGTGCCAGCAGCGTCGGACAGGGGATCAACACTGAAGCTTTCTTT. Together with reference TRBV5-6 and TRBJ1-1, the CDR3 gives the full variable domain: DAGVTQSPTHLIKTRGQQVTLRCSPKSGHDTVSWYQQALGQGPQFIFQYYEEEERQRGNFPDRFSGHQFPNYSSELNVNALLLGDSALYLCASSVGQGINTEAFFGQGTRLTVV.

This chain links TRBV7-2 with TRBJ2-1, with D hard to call. This CDR3 is built from 13 residues. Germline V lookup: CDR1 SGHTA, CDR2 FQGNSA. Trimming cost V 1 base and J 4 bases, with 5 bases left between them. The CDR3, as DNA: TGTGCCAGCAGCTTAGGCAGATACAATGAGCAGTTCTTC. Translation: CASSLGRYNEQFF.

The sample holds a few counts of this clone. The chain carries TRBV19 and TRBJ1-3; tentative D call: TRBD1 (5 bases). CDR3 size: 14 residues. Germline V gene sequence: CDR1 LNHDA, CDR2 SQIVND (reference sequence). V was shortened by 7 bases and J by 0 bases, with 10 bases between the two germline ends. CDR3 sequence (DNA): TGTGCCAGTACCATACAGGCCTCTGGAAACACCATATATTTT. Translated, it gives CASTIQASGNTIYF. The whole variable domain, filled in from reference TRBV19 and TRBJ1-3, reads DGGITQSPKYLFRKEGQNVTLSCEQNLNHDAMYWYRQDPGQGLRLIYYSQIVNDFQKGDIAEGYSVSREKKESFPLTVTSAQKNPTAFYLCASTIQASGNTIYFGEGSWLTVV.